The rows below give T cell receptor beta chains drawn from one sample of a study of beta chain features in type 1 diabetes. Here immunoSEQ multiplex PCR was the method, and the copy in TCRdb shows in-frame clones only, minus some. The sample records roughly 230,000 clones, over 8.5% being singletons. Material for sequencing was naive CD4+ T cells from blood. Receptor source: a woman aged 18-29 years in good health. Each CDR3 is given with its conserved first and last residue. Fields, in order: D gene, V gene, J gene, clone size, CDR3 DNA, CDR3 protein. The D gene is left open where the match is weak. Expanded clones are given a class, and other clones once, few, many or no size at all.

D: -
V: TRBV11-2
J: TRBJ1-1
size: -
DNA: TGTGCCAGCAGCTTATCCGGGAACACTGAAGCTTTCTTT
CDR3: CASSLSGNTEAFF

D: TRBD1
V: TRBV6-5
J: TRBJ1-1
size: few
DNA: TGTGCCAGCAATACCAGGGGGAGAACTGAAGCTTTCTTT
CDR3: CASNTRGRTEAFF

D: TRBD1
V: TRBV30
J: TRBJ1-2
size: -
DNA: TGTGCCTGGAGTACCGGGACAGGCTATGGCTACACCTTC
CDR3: CAWSTGTGYGYTF

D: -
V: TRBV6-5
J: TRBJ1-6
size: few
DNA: TGTGCCAGCAGTTCCCACCGAGGAAGGCTAGGCTCACCCCTCCACTTT
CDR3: CASSSHRGRLGSPLHF

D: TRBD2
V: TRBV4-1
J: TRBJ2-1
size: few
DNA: TGCGCCAGCAGCCAAGGACTAGCGGGGGAAAGAGGCAATGAGCAGTTCTTC
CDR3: CASSQGLAGERGNEQFF

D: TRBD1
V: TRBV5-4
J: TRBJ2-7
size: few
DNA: TGTGCCAGCAGTGAAGCAGGGGGCGGCTACGAGCAGTACTTC
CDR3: CASSEAGGGYEQYF

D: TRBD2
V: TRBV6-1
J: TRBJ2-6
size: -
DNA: TGTGCCAGCAGTGTTGGGGCAGGGCGGGGGGCTGGGGCCAACGTCCTGACTTTC
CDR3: CASSVGAGRGAGANVLTF

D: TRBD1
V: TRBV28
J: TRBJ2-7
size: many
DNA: TGTGCCTTACAGGGGGACCTTAGTGAGCAGTACTTC
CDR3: CALQGDLSEQYF

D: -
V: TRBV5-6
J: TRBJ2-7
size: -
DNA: TGTGCCAGCAGCTTGACAGGGCCCTACGAGCAGTACTTC
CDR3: CASSLTGPYEQYF

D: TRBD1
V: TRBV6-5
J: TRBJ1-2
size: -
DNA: TGTGCCAGCAGTTACTCGGAGGGGGCGCGAGGCTACACCTTC
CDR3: CASSYSEGARGYTF

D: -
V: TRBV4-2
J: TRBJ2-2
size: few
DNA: TGTGCCAGCAGCCAACAGTACTACGAGGACGGGGAGCTGTTTTTT
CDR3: CASSQQYYEDGELFF

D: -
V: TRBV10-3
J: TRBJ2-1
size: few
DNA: TGTGCCATCAGTGAGTCGGGCAGGGGAGCCAGCAATGAGCAGTTCTTC
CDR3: CAISESGRGASNEQFF

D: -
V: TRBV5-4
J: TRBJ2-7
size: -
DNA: TGTGCCAGCAGCTTCTCGGGGGTTTCCCTCTACGAGCAGTACTTC
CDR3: CASSFSGVSLYEQYF

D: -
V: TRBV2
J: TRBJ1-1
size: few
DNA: TGTGCCAGCGACCAGGGCGGAACTGAAGCTTTCTTT
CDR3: CASDQGGTEAFF

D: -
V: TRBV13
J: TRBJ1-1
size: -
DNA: TGTGCCAGCAGCTTAGTCCAGGGGAGTGAAGCTTTCTTT
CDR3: CASSLVQGSEAFF

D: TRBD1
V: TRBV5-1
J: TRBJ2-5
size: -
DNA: TGCGCCAGCAGCTCATCCGGGACAGGTCAAGAGACCCAGTACTTC
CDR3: CASSSSGTGQETQYF

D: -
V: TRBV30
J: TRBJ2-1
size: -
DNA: TGTGCCGGCTCCGGGTCGCCTACCCTTAGCTCCTACAATGAGCAGTTCTTC
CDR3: CAGSGSPTLSSYNEQFF

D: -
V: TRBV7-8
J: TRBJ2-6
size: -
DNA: TGTGCCAGCAGCTTATCCAGGGCTGGGGCCAACGTCCTGACTTTC
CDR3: CASSLSRAGANVLTF

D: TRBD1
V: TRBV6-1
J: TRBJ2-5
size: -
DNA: TGTGCCAGCAGATGGACAGGGGAGACCCAGTACTTC
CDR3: CASRWTGETQYF

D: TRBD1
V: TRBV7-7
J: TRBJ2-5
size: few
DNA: TGTGCTAGCAGCTCGACAGGGATGGAGACCCAGTACTTC
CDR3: CASSSTGMETQYF

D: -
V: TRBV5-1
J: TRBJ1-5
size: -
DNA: TGCGCCAGCAGCCCCACCCCCGGGGGGAATCAGCCCCAGCATTTT
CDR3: CASSPTPGGNQPQHF

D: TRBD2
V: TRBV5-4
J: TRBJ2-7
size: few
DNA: TGTGCCAGCAGCAATCGAGCGGGAGGGCCGTATGAGCAGTACTTC
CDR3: CASSNRAGGPYEQYF

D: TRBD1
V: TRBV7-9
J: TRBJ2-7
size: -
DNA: TGTGCCAGCAGCTTAAGGGGACAGGGTGTCTACGAGCAGTACTTC
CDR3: CASSLRGQGVYEQYF

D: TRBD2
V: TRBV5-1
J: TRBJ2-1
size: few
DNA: TGCGCCAGCCTCCGGACTAGCGGGGGGGCATACAATGAGCAGTTCTTC
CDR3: CASLRTSGGAYNEQFF

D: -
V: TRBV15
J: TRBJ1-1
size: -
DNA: TGTGCCACCAGCAGAGATCCGAGGCAGAACACTGAAGCTTTCTTT
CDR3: CATSRDPRQNTEAFF

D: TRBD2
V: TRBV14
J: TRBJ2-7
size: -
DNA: TGTGCCAGCAGCTCTAGCGGGAGGGCCAGCGAGCAGTACTTC
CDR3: CASSSSGRASEQYF

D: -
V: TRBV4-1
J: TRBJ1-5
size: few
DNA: TGCGCCAGCAGCCAAGAGGCAGGGGTCTTAGGACAGCCCCAGCATTTT
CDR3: CASSQEAGVLGQPQHF

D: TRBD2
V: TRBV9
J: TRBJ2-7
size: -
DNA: TGTGCCAGCAGCGTAGAAGTAGCGGGGGGCCGCGAGCAGTACTTC
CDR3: CASSVEVAGGREQYF

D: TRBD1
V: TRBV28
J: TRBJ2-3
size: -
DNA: TGTGCCAGCAGTTACCGGGACAGGCGCACAGATACGCAGTATTTT
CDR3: CASSYRDRRTDTQYF

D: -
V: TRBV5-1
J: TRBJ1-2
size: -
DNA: TGCGCCAGCAGATTGGAGCTCGGAGATGGCTACACCTTC
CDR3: CASRLELGDGYTF

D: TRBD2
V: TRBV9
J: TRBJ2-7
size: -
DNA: TGTGCCAGCAGCGAGGGACTAGCGGACAACTACGAGCAGTACTTC
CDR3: CASSEGLADNYEQYF

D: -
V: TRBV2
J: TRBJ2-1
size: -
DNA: TGTGCCAGCAGTAACCAGGGGCTGGGTGAGCAGTTCTTC
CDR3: CASSNQGLGEQFF

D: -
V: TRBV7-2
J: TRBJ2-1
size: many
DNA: TGTGCCAGCAGCTTTCAGTCTTCCGCTGAGCAGTTCTTC
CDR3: CASSFQSSAEQFF

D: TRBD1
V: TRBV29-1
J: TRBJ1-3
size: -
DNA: TGCAGCGTTTTCGACAGGGACATCTCTGGAAACACCATATATTTT
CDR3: CSVFDRDISGNTIYF